This is a list of T cell receptor beta chains from one sample in a study of blood T cell repertoires in COVID-19. Assay: immunoSEQ multiplex PCR; the TCRdb copy retains only in-frame clones and omits some. The table includes 200,000 to 250,000 clones, over 60% detected once. The sequencing input was peripheral blood. These receptors all come from a woman in her seventies with acute or convalescent COVID-19. The CDR3 runs from the conserved cysteine through the conserved F or W. The D gene is left open where the match is weak. Not all rows give a size; the values are once, few, many and, for expanded clones, a class.

J gene	clone size	D gene	V gene	CDR3 protein	CDR3 DNA
TRBJ1-1	-	-	TRBV4-3	CASSQDPGKDTEAFF	TGCGCCAGCAGCCAAGATCCAGGGAAGGACACTGAAGCTTTCTTT
TRBJ2-3	-	TRBD1	TRBV2	CASISTGVIDTQYF	TGTGCCAGCATTTCGACAGGGGTCATAGATACGCAGTATTTT
TRBJ2-2	once	TRBD1	TRBV24-1	CATSDPDREELFF	TGTGCCACCAGTGACCCGGACAGGGAAGAGCTGTTTTTT
TRBJ2-5	-	-	TRBV3-1/TRBV3-2	CASSQDDSLQETQYF	TGTGCCAGCAGCCAAGATGACAGCCTCCAAGAGACCCAGTACTTC
TRBJ2-5	-	TRBD2	TRBV11-2	CASSHGLGEETQYF	TGTGCCAGCAGCCACGGACTAGGTGAAGAGACCCAGTACTTC
TRBJ2-6	-	TRBD1	TRBV5-1	CASGPGTGSSGANVLTF	TGCGCCAGCGGACCCGGGACAGGGTCCTCTGGGGCCAACGTCCTGACTTTC
TRBJ2-5	few	-	TRBV24-1	CATSDLCWHKIVETQYF	TGTGCCACCAGTGATTTGTGCTGGCACAAAATTGTCGAGACCCAGTACTTC
TRBJ2-3	-	-	TRBV7-3	CASSLRGGGTDTQYF	TGTGCCAGCAGCTTACGTGGCGGGGGCACAGATACGCAGTATTTT
TRBJ1-2	-	TRBD1	TRBV29-1	CSGWTGWNYGYTF	TGCAGCGGATGGACAGGGTGGAACTATGGCTACACCTTC
TRBJ2-7	few	-	TRBV29-1	CSVGTGTYEQYF	TGCAGCGTTGGAACAGGGACCTACGAGCAGTACTTC
TRBJ2-1	-	-	TRBV7-9	CASSYPQIVWANNEQFF	TGTGCCAGCAGCTACCCCCAAATCGTTTGGGCCAACAATGAGCAGTTCTTC
TRBJ2-1	-	TRBD2	TRBV19	CASSIASRGGLSNEQFF	TGTGCCAGTAGTATAGCTTCTCGGGGGGGCCTCTCCAATGAGCAGTTCTTC
TRBJ2-5	-	TRBD2	TRBV5-6	CASSWRSSGGAQETQYF	TGTGCCAGCAGCTGGCGGTCTAGCGGGGGGGCCCAAGAGACCCAGTACTTC
TRBJ1-5	-	-	TRBV10-2	CASSDPQGNQPQHF	TGCGCCAGCAGCGATCCTCAGGGCAATCAGCCCCAGCATTTT
TRBJ2-1	many	-	TRBV9	CASSSLGGAYNEQFF	TGTGCCAGCAGTTCTTTAGGGGGGGCATACAATGAGCAGTTCTTC
TRBJ2-7	-	-	TRBV3-1/TRBV3-2	CASSPRGGQRYF	TGTGCCAGCAGCCCGCGGGGAGGCCAGCGGTACTTC
TRBJ2-2	few	-	TRBV4-1	CASSQDLSGELFF	TGCGCCAGCAGCCAAGATCTAAGCGGGGAGCTGTTTTTT
TRBJ1-3	-	-	TRBV6-5	CASSNMALSGNTIYF	TGTGCCAGCAGTAACATGGCTCTCTCTGGAAACACCATATATTTT
TRBJ2-1	-	TRBD2	TRBV7-9	CASSTGGGNEQFF	TGTGCCAGCAGCACGGGGGGAGGCAATGAGCAGTTCTTC
TRBJ2-5	-	-	TRBV6-4	CASSDSTRGTQYF	TGTGCCAGCAGTGACTCAACAAGGGGGACCCAGTACTTC
TRBJ2-7	-	TRBD1	TRBV7-3	CASSLGQGMSEQYF	TGTGCCAGCAGCCTCGGACAGGGGATGAGCGAGCAGTACTTC
TRBJ1-1	-	-	TRBV10-2	CASSEPGTLPTEAFF	TGCGCCAGCAGTGAGCCCGGGACACTGCCCACTGAAGCTTTCTTT
TRBJ2-1	-	-	TRBV12-5	CASGFSLASNEQFF	TGTGCTAGTGGTTTTAGCCTAGCGTCCAATGAGCAGTTCTTC
TRBJ1-3	-	-	TRBV5-1	CASRGEPPGGNTIYF	TGCGCCAGCAGAGGGGAACCACCGGGTGGAAACACCATATATTTT
TRBJ2-3	-	TRBD2	TRBV28	CASRRGAGTDTQYF	TGTGCCAGCAGGCGGGGGGCTGGCACAGATACGCAGTATTTT
TRBJ1-2	-	TRBD1	TRBV30	CAWSGQGAVEDGYTF	TGTGCCTGGAGTGGACAGGGGGCGGTCGAAGATGGCTACACCTTC
TRBJ2-7	few	TRBD1	TRBV28	CASSRTGYEQYF	TGTGCCAGCAGTAGGACAGGGTACGAGCAGTACTTC
TRBJ2-7	-	TRBD1	TRBV15	CATSRESRTGGREQYF	TGTGCCACCAGCAGAGAGTCCCGGACAGGGGGCCGGGAGCAGTACTTC
TRBJ1-3	-	-	TRBV2	CASKRAPGDSGNTIYF	TGTGCCAGCAAAAGGGCCCCGGGGGACTCTGGAAACACCATATATTTT
TRBJ2-1	-	-	TRBV19	CACEGPAGFEQFF	TGTGCTTGCGAGGGCCCGGCTGGCTTTGAGCAGTTCTTC
TRBJ2-2	-	-	TRBV19	CASSIRGTRTGELFF	TGTGCCAGTAGTATTCGGGGTACTAGGACCGGGGAGCTGTTTTTT
TRBJ1-4	few	-	TRBV7-2	CASSFGGGEKLFF	TGTGCCAGCAGCTTTGGGGGAGGAGAAAAACTGTTTTTT
TRBJ2-5	-	TRBD2	TRBV18	CASRAGQETQYF	TGTGCCAGCCGAGCGGGACAAGAGACCCAGTACTTC
TRBJ2-7	-	TRBD1	TRBV2	CASSTGTGLNEQYF	TGTGCCAGCAGTACCGGGACAGGGCTGAACGAGCAGTACTTC
TRBJ2-5	-	-	TRBV4-3	CASSHRLLEGAQETQYF	TGCGCCAGCAGCCACCGACTTCTCGAAGGGGCTCAAGAGACCCAGTACTTC
TRBJ2-3	-	-	TRBV3-1/TRBV3-2	CASSHLATRGDTQYF	TGTGCCAGCAGCCATTTGGCTACCAGGGGAGATACGCAGTATTTT
TRBJ2-5	-	TRBD2	TRBV7-3	CASSLNPGLAAQETQYF	TGTGCCAGCAGCTTAAACCCGGGACTAGCGGCTCAAGAGACCCAGTACTTC
TRBJ1-6	-	-	TRBV10-3	CAISGGQGPGSPLHF	TGTGCCATCAGTGGGGGGCAGGGACCAGGGTCACCCCTCCACTTT
TRBJ1-2	few	TRBD1	TRBV29-1	CSVLPGTGASGYGYTF	TGCAGCGTCTTACCCGGGACAGGAGCCTCTGGCTATGGCTACACCTTC
TRBJ2-1	-	-	TRBV25-1	CASTQGYNEQFF	TGTGCCAGCACCCAGGGTTACAATGAGCAGTTCTTC
TRBJ2-1	-	TRBD2	TRBV7-2	CASSVSGGYYNEQFF	TGTGCCAGCAGCGTTAGCGGGGGGTATTACAATGAGCAGTTCTTC
TRBJ1-6	few	TRBD1	TRBV4-1	CASSHTGTGGNSPLHF	TGCGCCAGCAGCCACACCGGAACAGGGGGGAATTCACCCCTCCACTTT
TRBJ2-3	-	-	TRBV2	CASSERRVTDTQYF	TGTGCCAGCAGTGAAAGGCGGGTCACAGATACGCAGTATTTT
TRBJ1-1	-	-	TRBV24-1	CATSEAAGKAFF	TGTGCCACCAGTGAAGCGGCCGGTAAAGCTTTCTTT
TRBJ2-2	-	TRBD2	TRBV5-1	CASSFTSSGGGAVGRHSTGELFF	TGCGCCAGCAGCTTTACCTCTTCGGGCGGGGGGGCAGTCGGACGCCATTCCACCGGGGAGCTGTTTTTT
TRBJ2-3	-	TRBD1	TRBV19	CASNGGDSSTDTQYF	TGTGCCAGCAACGGTGGGGACAGTAGCACAGATACGCAGTATTTT
TRBJ2-5	-	TRBD2	TRBV7-2	CASSFAPGGETQYF	TGTGCCAGCAGCTTCGCTCCGGGGGGGGAGACCCAGTACTTC
TRBJ2-3	-	TRBD2	TRBV6-4	CASSDERGGTDTQYF	TGTGCCAGCAGTGATGAGCGGGGGGGCACAGATACGCAGTATTTT
TRBJ2-3	-	-	TRBV5-1	CASSLGADTQYF	TGCGCCAGCAGCTTGGGAGCCGATACGCAGTATTTT
TRBJ1-1	-	-	TRBV27	CASSPREMNTEAFF	TGTGCCAGCAGTCCACGAGAGATGAACACTGAAGCTTTCTTT
TRBJ2-3	-	-	TRBV27	CASSPRGPGTDTQYF	TGTGCCAGCAGTCCGCGGGGGCCCGGCACAGATACGCAGTATTTT
TRBJ1-3	-	TRBD1	TRBV19	CASSSEGARNIYGNTIYF	TGTGCCAGTAGTTCCGAGGGGGCACGTAACATTTACGGAAACACCATATATTTT
TRBJ2-1	-	-	TRBV12-3/TRBV12-4	CASSSNEQFF	TGTGCCAGCAGTTCAAATGAGCAGTTCTTC
TRBJ1-1	-	TRBD1	TRBV20-1	CSASGVDRGQQAFF	TGCAGTGCTAGTGGCGTGGACAGGGGGCAGCAAGCTTTCTTT
TRBJ2-1	few	TRBD1	TRBV9	CASSVVGTGDNEQFF	TGTGCCAGCAGCGTAGTGGGGACAGGAGACAATGAGCAGTTCTTC
TRBJ2-7	few	-	TRBV30	CAWSVRGWSYEQYF	TGTGCCTGGAGTGTAAGGGGTTGGTCCTACGAGCAGTACTTC
TRBJ2-5	-	TRBD2	TRBV2	CASSGGLAGYQETQYF	TGTGCCAGCAGTGGGGGGCTAGCGGGCTACCAAGAGACCCAGTACTTC